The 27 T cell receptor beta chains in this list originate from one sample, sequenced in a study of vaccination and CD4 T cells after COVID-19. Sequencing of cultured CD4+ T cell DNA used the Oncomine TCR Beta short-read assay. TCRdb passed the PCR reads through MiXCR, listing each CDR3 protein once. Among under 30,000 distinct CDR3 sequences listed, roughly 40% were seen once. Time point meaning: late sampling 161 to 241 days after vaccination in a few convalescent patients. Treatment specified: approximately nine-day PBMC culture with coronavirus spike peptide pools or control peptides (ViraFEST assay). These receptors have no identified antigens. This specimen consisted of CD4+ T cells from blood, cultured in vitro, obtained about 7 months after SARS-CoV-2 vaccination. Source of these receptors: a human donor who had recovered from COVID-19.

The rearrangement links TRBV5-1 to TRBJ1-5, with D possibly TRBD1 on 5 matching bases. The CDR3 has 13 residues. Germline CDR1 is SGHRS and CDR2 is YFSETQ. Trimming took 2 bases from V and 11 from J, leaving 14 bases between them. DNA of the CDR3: TGCGCCAGCAGCTTAGACTTGGGGGAAGCCCAGCATTTT. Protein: CASSLDLGEAQHF.

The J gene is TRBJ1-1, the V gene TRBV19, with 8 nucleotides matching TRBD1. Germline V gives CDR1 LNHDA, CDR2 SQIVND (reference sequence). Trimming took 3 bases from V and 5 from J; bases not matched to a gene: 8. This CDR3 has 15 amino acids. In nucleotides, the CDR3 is TGTGCCAGTAGTATGAGAGGCAGGGGGCAAACTGAAGCTTTCTTT. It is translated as CASSMRGRGQTEAFF.

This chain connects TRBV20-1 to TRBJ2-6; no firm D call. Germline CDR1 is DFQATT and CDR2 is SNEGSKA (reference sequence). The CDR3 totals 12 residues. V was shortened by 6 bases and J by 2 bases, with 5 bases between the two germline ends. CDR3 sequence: CSAVAGANVLTF. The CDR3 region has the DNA TGCAGTGCGGTGGCTGGGGCCAACGTCCTGACTTTC.

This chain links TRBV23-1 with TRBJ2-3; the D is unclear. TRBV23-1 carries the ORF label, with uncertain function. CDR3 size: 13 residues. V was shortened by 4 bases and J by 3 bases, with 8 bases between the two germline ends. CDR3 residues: CASSRSVTDTQYF. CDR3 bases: TGCGCCAGCAGTCGATCCGTAACAGATACGCAGTATTTT.

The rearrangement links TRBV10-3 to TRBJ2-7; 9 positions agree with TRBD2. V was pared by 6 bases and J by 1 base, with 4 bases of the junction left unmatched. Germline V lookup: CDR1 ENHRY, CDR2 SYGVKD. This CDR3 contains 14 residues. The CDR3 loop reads CAIRATSGSYEQYF. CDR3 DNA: TGTGCCATCAGGGCTACTAGCGGGTCCTACGAGCAGTACTTC.

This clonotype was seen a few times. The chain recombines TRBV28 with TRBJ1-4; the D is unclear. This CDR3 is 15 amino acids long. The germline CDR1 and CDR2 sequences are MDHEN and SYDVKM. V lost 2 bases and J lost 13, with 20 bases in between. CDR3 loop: CASSLSGYLSGTLFF. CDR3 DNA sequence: TGTGCCAGCAGTTTAAGTGGATACCTGTCGGGAACACTGTTTTTT.

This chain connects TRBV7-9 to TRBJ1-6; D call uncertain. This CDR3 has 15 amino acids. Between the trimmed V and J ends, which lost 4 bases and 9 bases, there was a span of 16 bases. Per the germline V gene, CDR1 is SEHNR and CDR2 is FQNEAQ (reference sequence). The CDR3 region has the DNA TGTGCCAGCAGCTCCCCCCCGGGGAGAGGTTCACCCCTCCACTTT. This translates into CASSSPPGRGSPLHF.

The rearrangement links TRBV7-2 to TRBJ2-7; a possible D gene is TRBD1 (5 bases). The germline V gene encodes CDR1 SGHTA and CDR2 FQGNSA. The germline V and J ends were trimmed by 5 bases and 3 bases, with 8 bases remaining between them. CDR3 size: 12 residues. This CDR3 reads CASSQGYYEQYF. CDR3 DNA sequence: TGTGCCAGCAGCCAGGGTTACTACGAGCAGTACTTC.

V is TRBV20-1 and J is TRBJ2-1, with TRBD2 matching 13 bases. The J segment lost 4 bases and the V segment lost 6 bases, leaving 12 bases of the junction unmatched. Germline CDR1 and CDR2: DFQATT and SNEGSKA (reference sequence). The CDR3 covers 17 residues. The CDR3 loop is CSAQSARLAGGYNEQFF. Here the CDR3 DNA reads TGCAGTGCCCAGAGCGCGCGACTAGCGGGAGGTTACAATGAGCAGTTCTTC.

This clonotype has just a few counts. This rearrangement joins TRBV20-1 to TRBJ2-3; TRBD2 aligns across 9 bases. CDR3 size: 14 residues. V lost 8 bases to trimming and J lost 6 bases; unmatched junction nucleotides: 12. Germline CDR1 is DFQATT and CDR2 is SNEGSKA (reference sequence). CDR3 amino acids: CSPRNSGSTDTQYF. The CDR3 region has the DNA TGCAGTCCGAGGAATAGCGGGAGTACGGATACGCAGTATTTT.

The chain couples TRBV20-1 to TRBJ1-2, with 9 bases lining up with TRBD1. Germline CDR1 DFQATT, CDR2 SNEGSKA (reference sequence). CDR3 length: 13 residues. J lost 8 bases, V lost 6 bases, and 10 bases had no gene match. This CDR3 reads CSAPKQGARGYTF. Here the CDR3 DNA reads TGCAGTGCACCAAAACAGGGGGCAAGGGGCTACACCTTC.

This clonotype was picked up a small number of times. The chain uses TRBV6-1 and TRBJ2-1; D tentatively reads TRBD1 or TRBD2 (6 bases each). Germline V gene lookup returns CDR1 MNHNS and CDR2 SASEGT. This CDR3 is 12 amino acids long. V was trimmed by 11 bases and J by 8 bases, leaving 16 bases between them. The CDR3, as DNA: TGTGCCCCAGAGGTCGGGGGCTATGAGCAGTTCTTC. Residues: CAPEVGGYEQFF.

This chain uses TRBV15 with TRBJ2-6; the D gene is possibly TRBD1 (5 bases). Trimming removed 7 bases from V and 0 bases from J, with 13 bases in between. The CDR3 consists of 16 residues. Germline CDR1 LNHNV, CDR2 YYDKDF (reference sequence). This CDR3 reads CATTQTVRSGANVLTF. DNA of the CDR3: TGTGCCACCACCCAGACAGTGCGCTCTGGGGCCAACGTCCTGACTTTC.

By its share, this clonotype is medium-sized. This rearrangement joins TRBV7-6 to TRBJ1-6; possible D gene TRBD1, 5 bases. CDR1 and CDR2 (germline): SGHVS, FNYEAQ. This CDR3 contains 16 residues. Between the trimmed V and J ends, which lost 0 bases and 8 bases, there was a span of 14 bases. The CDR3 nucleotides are TGTGCCAGCAGCTTAGCGAGGCGGGGCGGGTATTCACCCCTCCACTTT. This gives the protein CASSLARRGGYSPLHF.

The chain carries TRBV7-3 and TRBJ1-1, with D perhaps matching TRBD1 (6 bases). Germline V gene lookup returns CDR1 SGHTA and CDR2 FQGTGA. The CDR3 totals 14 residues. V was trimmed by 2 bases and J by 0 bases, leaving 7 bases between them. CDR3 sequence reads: CASSLGQMNTEAFF. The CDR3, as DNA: TGTGCCAGCAGCTTAGGACAGATGAACACTGAAGCTTTCTTT. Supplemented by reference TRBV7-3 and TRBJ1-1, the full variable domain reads GAGVSQTPSNKVTEKGKYVELRCDPISGHTALYWYRQSLGQGPEFLIYFQGTGAADDSGLPNDRFFAVRPEGSVSTLKIQRTERGDSAVYLCASSLGQMNTEAFFGQGTRLTVV.

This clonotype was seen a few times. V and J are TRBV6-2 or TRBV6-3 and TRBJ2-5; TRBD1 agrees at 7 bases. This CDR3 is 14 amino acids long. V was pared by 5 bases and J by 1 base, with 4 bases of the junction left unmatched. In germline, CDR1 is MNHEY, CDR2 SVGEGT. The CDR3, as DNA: TGTGCCAGCAGTCCCAGGGGGATCCAAGAGACCCAGTACTTC. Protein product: CASSPRGIQETQYF.

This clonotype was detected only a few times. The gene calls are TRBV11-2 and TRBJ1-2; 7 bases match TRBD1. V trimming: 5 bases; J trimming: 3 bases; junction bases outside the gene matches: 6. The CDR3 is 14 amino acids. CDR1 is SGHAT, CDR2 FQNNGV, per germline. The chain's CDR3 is CASSLDRADYGYTF. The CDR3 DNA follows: TGTGCCAGCAGCCTCGACAGGGCCGACTATGGCTACACCTTC.

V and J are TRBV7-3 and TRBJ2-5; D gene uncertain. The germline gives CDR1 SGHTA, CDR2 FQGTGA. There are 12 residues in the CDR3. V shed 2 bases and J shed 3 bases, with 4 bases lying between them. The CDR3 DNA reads TGTGCCAGCAGCTTAGACGAAGAGACCCAGTACTTC. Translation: CASSLDEETQYF.

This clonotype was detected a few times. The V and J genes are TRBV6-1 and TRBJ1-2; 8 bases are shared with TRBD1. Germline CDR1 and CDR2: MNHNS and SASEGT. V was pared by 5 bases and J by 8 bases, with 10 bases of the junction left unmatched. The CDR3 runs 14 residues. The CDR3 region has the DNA TGTGCCAGCAGTCGAACACAGGGGGTCGGGGGCTACACCTTC. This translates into CASSRTQGVGGYTF.

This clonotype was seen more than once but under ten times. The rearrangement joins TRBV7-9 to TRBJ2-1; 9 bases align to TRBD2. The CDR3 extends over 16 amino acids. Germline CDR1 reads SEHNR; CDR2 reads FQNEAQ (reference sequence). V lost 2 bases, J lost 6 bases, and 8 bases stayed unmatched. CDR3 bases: TGTGCCAGCAGCTTATCTGGCGGGAGGGCCTCCAATGAGCAGTTCTTC. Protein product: CASSLSGGRASNEQFF.

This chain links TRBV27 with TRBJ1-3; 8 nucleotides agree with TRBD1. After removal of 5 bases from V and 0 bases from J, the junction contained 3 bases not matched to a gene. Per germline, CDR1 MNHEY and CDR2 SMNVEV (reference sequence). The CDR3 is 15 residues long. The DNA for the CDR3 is TGTGCCAGCAGTCTGACAGGGGCCTCTGGAAACACCATATATTTT. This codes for CASSLTGASGNTIYF.

This CDR3 reads CASTGVNTGELFF. The CDR3 DNA reads TGTGCCAGCACAGGGGTGAACACCGGGGAGCTGTTTTTT. The chain couples TRBV28 to TRBJ2-2; D is possibly TRBD1 (6 bases). Trimming pared 7 bases from V and 1 base from J, leaving 7 bases between. There are 13 residues in the CDR3. CDR1 MDHEN and CDR2 SYDVKM come from the germline V gene.

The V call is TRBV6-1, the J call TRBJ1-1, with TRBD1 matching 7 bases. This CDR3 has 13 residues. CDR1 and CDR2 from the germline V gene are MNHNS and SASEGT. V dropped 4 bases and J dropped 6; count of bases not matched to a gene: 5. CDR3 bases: TGTGCCAGCAGTGTACAGGGGTCGGCTGAAGCTTTCTTT. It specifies CASSVQGSAEAFF.

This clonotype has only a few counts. The CDR3 spells CSARRSGHTGELFF. In DNA form, the CDR3 reads TGCAGTGCTAGACGATCAGGGCACACCGGGGAGCTGTTTTTT. This chain connects TRBV20-1 to TRBJ2-2; tentative D call: TRBD1 (5 bases). Germline CDR1 DFQATT, CDR2 SNEGSKA (reference sequence). CDR3 length equals 14 residues. Trimming pared 2 bases from V and 3 bases from J, leaving 10 bases between.

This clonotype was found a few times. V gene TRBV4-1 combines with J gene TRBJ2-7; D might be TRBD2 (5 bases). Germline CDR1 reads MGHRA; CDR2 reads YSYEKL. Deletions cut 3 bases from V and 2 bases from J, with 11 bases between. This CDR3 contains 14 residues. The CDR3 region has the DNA TGCGCCAGCAGCCAGGCGGACTCGGCCTACGAGCAGTACTTC. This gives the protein CASSQADSAYEQYF.

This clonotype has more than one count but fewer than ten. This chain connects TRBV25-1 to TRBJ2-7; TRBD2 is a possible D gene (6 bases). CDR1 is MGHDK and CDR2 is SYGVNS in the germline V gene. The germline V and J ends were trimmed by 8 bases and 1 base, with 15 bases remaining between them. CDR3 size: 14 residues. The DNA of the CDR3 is TGTGCCAGCCAAACCGGACTACCTTCCTACGAGCAGTACTTC. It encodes CASQTGLPSYEQYF.

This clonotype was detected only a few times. The CDR3 loop is CASSSPGHTQYF. The DNA of the CDR3 is TGTGCCAGCAGCTCCCCCGGGCATACGCAGTATTTT. The chain joins TRBV11-2 to TRBJ2-3, with D uncertain. The length of the CDR3 is 12 residues. The V gene's germline CDR1 is SGHAT and CDR2 FQNNGV. Trimming pared 4 bases from V and 7 bases from J, leaving 9 bases between. The full variable domain, its missing parts supplied by reference TRBV11-2 and TRBJ2-3, is EAGVAQSPRYKIIEKRQSVAFWCNPISGHATLYWYQQILGQGPKLLIQFQNNGVVDDSQLPKDRFSAERLKGVDSTLKIQPAKLEDSAVYLCASSSPGHTQYFGPGTRLTVL.